A single sample is the source of the 10 T cell receptor beta chains below, sequenced in a study of beta chain features in type 1 diabetes. Expressed TCRB transcripts were sequenced because the isolated RNA had all been reverse transcribed beforehand. Method: immunoSEQ multiplex PCR; TCRdb's copy keeps in-frame clones and lacks some. In the table there are roughly 290,000 clones, about 15% of which are singletons. Study outcomes and limitations: Patients with Type 1 diabetes showed moderately but significantly shorter TCRB CDR3s in all four CD4+ subsets.

No antigen has been assigned to these receptors. Sequenced material: naive CD4+ T cells from blood. All receptors come from a man between 18 and 29 years old with type 1 diabetes.

The V call is TRBV12-1, the J call TRBJ2-1; the D call in the table, TRBD2, was not verified against the DNA. TRBV12-1 is assigned pseudogene status. The CDR3 covers 18 residues. The chain's CDR3 is CASSFRGLAPWYGNEQFF. The CDR3 nucleotides are TGTGCCAGCAGCTTCAGGGGACTAGCCCCGTGGTACGGCAATGAGCAGTTCTTC.

In its sample, this clone was seen a few times. V and J are TRBV6-4 and TRBJ2-1; TRBD2 matches 12 bases. Germline assignment: CDR1 MRHNA and CDR2 SNTAGT. The V segment lost 9 bases and the J segment 8 bases; nucleotides outside the gene matches: 8. This CDR3 has 14 amino acids. The CDR3 bases are TGTGCCAGACGCCAGACTAGCGGGAGCCATGAGCAGTTCTTC. Its translation is CARRQTSGSHEQFF.

In this sample, this clone turned up a few times. The gene calls are TRBV5-1 and TRBJ2-1; the match to TRBD2 covers 8 bases. V lost 4 bases and J lost 2; bases outside the gene matches: 20. The germline V gene has CDR1 SGHRS and CDR2 YFSETQ. The CDR3 loop spans 20 amino acids. The CDR3 spells CASSPERRLARLNPYNEQFF. The CDR3 coding sequence is TGCGCCAGCAGCCCGGAGAGGAGACTAGCGAGATTGAATCCCTACAATGAGCAGTTCTTC.

This rearrangement joins TRBV5-1 to TRBJ2-7; 8 bases fit TRBD1. V shed 3 bases and J 2 bases; nucleotides not matched to a gene: 4. This CDR3 has 14 amino acids. Germline CDR1 reads SGHRS; CDR2 reads YFSETQ. The CDR3 DNA reads as TGCGCCAGCAGCTCTGGACAGGGTACCTACGAGCAGTACTTC. This sequence encodes CASSSGQGTYEQYF.

The table lists this clone with a few counts. The chain links TRBV27 to TRBJ2-3; 7 bases line up with TRBD1. V lost 7 bases to trimming and J lost 0 bases; unmatched junction nucleotides: 13. The CDR3 length is 17 residues. From germline, CDR1 is MNHEY and CDR2 SMNVEV (reference sequence). The CDR3 spells CASTPWPGTASTDTQYF. In DNA form, the CDR3 reads TGTGCCAGCACCCCCTGGCCCGGGACAGCTAGCACAGATACGCAGTATTTT.

The V call is TRBV7-2, the J call TRBJ2-1; the match to TRBD2 covers 15 bases. This CDR3 spans 16 amino acids. The junction had 7 bases not matched to a gene; V was cut back by 5 bases and J by 8 bases. Germline V gene lookup returns CDR1 SGHTA and CDR2 FQGNSA. CDR3 coding DNA: TGTGCCAGCAGCCCTAGGACTAGCGGGGGGGTTCATGAGCAGTTCTTC. The encoded protein is CASSPRTSGGVHEQFF.

V and J are TRBV27 and TRBJ1-5, with TRBD1 as a possible D gene (6 bases). The length of the CDR3 is 18 residues. V lost 2 bases to trimming and J lost 0 bases, with 17 bases between them. The germline V gene has CDR1 MNHEY and CDR2 SMNVEV (reference sequence). Here the CDR3 DNA reads TGTGCCAGCAGTTTAGGGGCCGGACAGCCGTATAGCAATCAGCCCCAGCATTTT. Its protein is CASSLGAGQPYSNQPQHF.

This clone was counted only a few times. This chain's CDR3 is CASSFGQKETQYF. The CDR3 region has the DNA TGCGCCAGCAGCTTTGGACAGAAAGAGACCCAGTACTTC. The gene calls are TRBV5-1 and TRBJ2-5; TRBD1 is a possible D gene (6 bases). V was shortened by 2 bases and J by 3 bases, with 8 bases between the two germline ends. Per the germline V gene, CDR1 is SGHRS and CDR2 is YFSETQ. The length of the CDR3 is 13 residues.

This chain joins TRBV28 and TRBJ2-5, with D possibly TRBD2 on 5 matching bases. The ends were cut back, 5 bases at V and 4 bases at J, with 17 bases in the middle. The CDR3 contains 15 residues. Germline V gene data show CDR1 as MDHEN and CDR2 as SYDVKM. The CDR3 bases are TGTGCCAGCAGTCCAGCAGGAGCGGCTATAGAGACCCAGTACTTC. Translated, it gives CASSPAGAAIETQYF.

The CDR3 DNA reads as TGTGCCACCAGTCCAAAAATAGCTGCCGGGGAGCTGTTTTTT. Translation gives CATSPKIAAGELFF. This sequence joins TRBV15 and TRBJ2-2, with D hard to call. From germline, CDR1 is LNHNV and CDR2 YYDKDF (reference sequence). This CDR3 contains 14 residues. V was clipped by 6 bases and J by 6 bases, with 14 bases between them. Using reference TRBV15 and TRBJ2-2 for the parts outside the CDR3, the full variable domain is DAMVIQNPRYQVTQFGKPVTLSCSQTLNHNVMYWYQQKSSQAPKLLFHYYDKDFNNEADTPDNFQSRRPNTSFCFLDIRSPGLGDTAMYLCATSPKIAAGELFFGEGSRLTVL.